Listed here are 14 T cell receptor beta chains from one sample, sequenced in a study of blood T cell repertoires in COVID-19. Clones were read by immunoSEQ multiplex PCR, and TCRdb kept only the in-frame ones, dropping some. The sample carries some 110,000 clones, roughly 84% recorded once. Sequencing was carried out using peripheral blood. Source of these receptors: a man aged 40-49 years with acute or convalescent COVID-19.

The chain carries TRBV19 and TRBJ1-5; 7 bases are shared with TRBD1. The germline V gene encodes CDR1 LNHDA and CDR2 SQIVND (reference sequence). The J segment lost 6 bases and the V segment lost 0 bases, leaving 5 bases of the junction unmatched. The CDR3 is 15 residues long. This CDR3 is CASSIDNRGIQPQHF. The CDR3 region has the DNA TGTGCCAGTAGTATAGATAACAGGGGAATTCAGCCCCAGCATTTT.

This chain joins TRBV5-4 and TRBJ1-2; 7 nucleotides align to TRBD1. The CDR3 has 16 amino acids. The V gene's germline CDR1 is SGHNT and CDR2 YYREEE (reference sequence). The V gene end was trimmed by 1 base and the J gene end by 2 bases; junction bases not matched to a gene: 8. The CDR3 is CASSLKGGAINYGYTF. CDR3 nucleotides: TGTGCCAGCAGCTTGAAAGGGGGCGCAATCAACTATGGCTACACCTTC.

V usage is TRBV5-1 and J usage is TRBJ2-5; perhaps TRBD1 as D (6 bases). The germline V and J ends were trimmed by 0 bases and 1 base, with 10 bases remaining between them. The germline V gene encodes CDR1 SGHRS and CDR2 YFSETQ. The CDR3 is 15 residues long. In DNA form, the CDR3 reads TGCGCCAGCAGCTTGGCCGGGACAAGCCAAGAGACCCAGTACTTC. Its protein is CASSLAGTSQETQYF.

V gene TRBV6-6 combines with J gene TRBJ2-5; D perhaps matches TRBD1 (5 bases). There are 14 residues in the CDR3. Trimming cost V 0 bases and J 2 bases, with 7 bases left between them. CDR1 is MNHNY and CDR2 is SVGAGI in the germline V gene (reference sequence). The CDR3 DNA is TGTGCCAGCAGTTACTCGGGGCTACAAGAGACCCAGTACTTC. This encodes CASSYSGLQETQYF.

The CDR3 sequence is CASSQTATDTQYF. In DNA form, the CDR3 reads TGTGCCAGCTCACAAACTGCGACAGATACGCAGTATTTT. This chain connects TRBV18 to TRBJ2-3; D uncertain. The CDR3 consists of 13 residues. Per the germline V gene, CDR1 is KGHSH and CDR2 is LQKENI. With 4 bases removed from V and 3 bases from J, the gap between germline ends came to 8 bases.

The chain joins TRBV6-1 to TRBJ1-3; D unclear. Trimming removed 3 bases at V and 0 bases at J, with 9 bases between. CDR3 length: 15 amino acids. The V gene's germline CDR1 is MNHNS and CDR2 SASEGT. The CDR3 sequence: CASSDPVASGNTIYF. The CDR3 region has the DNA TGTGCCAGCAGTGATCCAGTAGCCTCTGGAAACACCATATATTTT.

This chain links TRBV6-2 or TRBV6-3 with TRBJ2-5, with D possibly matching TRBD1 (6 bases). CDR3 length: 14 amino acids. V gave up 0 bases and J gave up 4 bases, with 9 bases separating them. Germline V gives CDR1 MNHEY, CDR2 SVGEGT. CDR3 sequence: CASSYSGRGETQYF. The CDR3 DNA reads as TGTGCCAGCAGTTACTCGGGCAGGGGAGAGACCCAGTACTTC.

CDR3 protein: CASSLGPSTGNTEAFF. CDR3 coding DNA: TGTGCCAGCAGCTTGGGCCCCTCGACGGGGAACACTGAAGCTTTCTTT. The chain carries TRBV5-4 and TRBJ1-1; no firm D call. The CDR3 extends over 16 amino acids. V lost 0 bases and J lost 1, with 13 bases in between. Germline V gene lookup returns CDR1 SGHNT and CDR2 YYREEE (reference sequence).

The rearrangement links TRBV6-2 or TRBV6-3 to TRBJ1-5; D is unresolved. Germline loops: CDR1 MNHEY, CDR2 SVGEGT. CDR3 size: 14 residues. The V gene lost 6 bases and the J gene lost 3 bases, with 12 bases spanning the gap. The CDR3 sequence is CASSSVMNNQPQHF. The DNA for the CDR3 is TGTGCCAGCAGCTCAGTGATGAACAATCAGCCCCAGCATTTT.

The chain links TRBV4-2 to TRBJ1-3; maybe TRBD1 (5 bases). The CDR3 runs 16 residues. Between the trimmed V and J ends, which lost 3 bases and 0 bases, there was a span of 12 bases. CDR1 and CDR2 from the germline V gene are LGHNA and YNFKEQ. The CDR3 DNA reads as TGTGCCAGCAGCCAGGTGGGGCCTAGCTCTGGAAACACCATATATTTT. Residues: CASSQVGPSSGNTIYF.

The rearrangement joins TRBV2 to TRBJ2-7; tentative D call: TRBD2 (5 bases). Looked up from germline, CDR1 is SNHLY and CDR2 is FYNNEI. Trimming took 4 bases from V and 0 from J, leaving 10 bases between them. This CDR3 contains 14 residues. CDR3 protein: CASSVLEASYEQYF. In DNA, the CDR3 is TGTGCCAGCAGTGTGCTGGAGGCCTCCTACGAGCAGTACTTC.

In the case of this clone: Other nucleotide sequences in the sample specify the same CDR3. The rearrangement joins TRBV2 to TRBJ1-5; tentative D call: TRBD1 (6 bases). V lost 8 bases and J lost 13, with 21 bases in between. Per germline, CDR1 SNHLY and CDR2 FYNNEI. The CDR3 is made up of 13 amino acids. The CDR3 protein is CASGALGAGAQHF. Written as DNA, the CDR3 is TGTGCCAGCGGAGCCCTGGGGGCTGGAGCTCAGCATTTT.

Written as DNA, the CDR3 is TGCGCCAGCAGCCCGGGACAGGGGGCGAAGAATGAGCAGTTCTTC. Encoded protein: CASSPGQGAKNEQFF. The rearrangement links TRBV4-1 to TRBJ2-1, with 12 nucleotides matching TRBD1. The CDR3 sequence is 15 residues long. Germline-derived CDR1 and CDR2 are MGHRA and YSYEKL. Trimming took 4 bases from V and 7 from J; bases not matched to a gene: 5.

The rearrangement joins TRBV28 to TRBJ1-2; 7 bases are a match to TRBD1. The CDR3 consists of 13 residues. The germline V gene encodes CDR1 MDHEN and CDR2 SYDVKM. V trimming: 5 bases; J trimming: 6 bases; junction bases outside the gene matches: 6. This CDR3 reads CASSAGTVDGYTF. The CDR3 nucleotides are TGTGCCAGCAGTGCCGGGACAGTTGATGGCTACACCTTC.